This is a list of T cell receptor beta chains from one sample in a study of patients and donors after allogeneic stem cell transplantation. TCRdb redid the calling of the RT-PCR reads with MiXCR, one entry per CDR3 protein. The sample includes 800,000 to 1,000,000 distinct CDR3 sequences, under 20% of them seen just once. The sequenced sample was blood, either unsorted or a sorted T cell fraction (not recorded which). All receptors derive from a human donor who was either an allogeneic HSCT recipient or a stem cell or donor lymphocyte infusion donor (not recorded which). It is not recorded whose cells these are; they may come from a transplant donor. Both conserved end residues are trimmed from each CDR3. The size field is filled for only some rows; it gives once, few, many or a size class.

TRBV7-8,TRBJ1-4,few,ATLRRGTTNEKLF
TRBV2,TRBJ2-1,few,ASRNRLAGDHYNEQF
TRBV5-5,TRBJ2-3,.,ASSLKGWDGTDTQY
TRBV5-1,TRBJ2-7,.,ASSQGLVYYEQY
TRBV20-1,TRBJ2-1,.,SAKRWGRVNNEQF
TRBV12-3/TRBV12-4,TRBJ1-2,.,ASVTGAYGYT
TRBV7-2,TRBJ1-3,.,ASSLMRHSGNTIY
TRBV20-1,TRBJ2-3,few,SAVKLAGGQY
TRBV15,TRBJ1-5,.,ATSRGPQPQH
TRBV5-1,TRBJ2-3,few,ASSFPPGRVADTQY
TRBV3-1,TRBJ2-3,.,ASSQDSFADTQY
TRBV25-1,TRBJ1-2,few,ASSLTGLNYGYT
TRBV20-1,TRBJ2-4,.,SATGVAVAKNIQY
TRBV20-1,TRBJ2-2,.,SARGFLAGANTGELF
TRBV3-1,TRBJ2-1,.,ASASGKTYNEQF
TRBV4-2,TRBJ2-7,.,ASSQVRGRAYEQY
TRBV12-3/TRBV12-4,TRBJ1-2,many,ASSLGERNYGYT
TRBV6-5,TRBJ1-4,.,ASSQGREKLF
TRBV27,TRBJ1-1,.,ASSRQGPRGNTEAF
TRBV15,TRBJ2-7,few,ATSRDRRQGRYEQY
TRBV15,TRBJ2-5,once,ATSREVALGTQY
TRBV20-1,TRBJ2-1,.,SARGAASSYNEQF
TRBV12-3/TRBV12-4,TRBJ2-5,many,ASSGSQETQY
TRBV12-3/TRBV12-4,TRBJ2-1,few,ASSLLQGRNNEQF
TRBV6-2/TRBV6-3,TRBJ2-2,.,ASSQRGAWTGELF
TRBV6-1,TRBJ1-1,few,ASKAGYMNTEAF
TRBV20-1,TRBJ2-7,few,SARGTSGSLYEQY
TRBV20-1,TRBJ2-7,few,SARDTVKGTGVSEQY
TRBV12-3/TRBV12-4,TRBJ2-2,.,ASTPQGAKTGELF
TRBV28,TRBJ2-7,few,ASRGSGTGTHEQY
TRBV9,TRBJ2-3,few,ASSSSGRAWGDTQY
TRBV6-6,TRBJ1-1,.,ASSYASTEAF
TRBV12-3/TRBV12-4,TRBJ1-3,.,ASSLWALRHSGNTIY
TRBV3-1,TRBJ2-3,few,ASSQTGRILDTQY
TRBV19,TRBJ2-5,.,ASRPGWEGETQY